This T cell receptor beta chain appears in the sequencing data of a study of blood T cell repertoires in COVID-19. Looked up from germline, CDR1 is SQVTM and CDR2 is ANQGSEA. Trimming left V 4 bases short and J 8 bases short, with 6 bases between. The CDR3 length is 10 residues. The count of this clone is one. Measured with immunoSEQ multiplex PCR; TCRdb has only the in-frame clones, and not every one. In the table there are approximately 150,000 clones, 75% to 90% of which are singletons. This chain joins TRBV29-1 and TRBJ2-1, with D unresolved. The specimen sequenced was peripheral blood. The TCR was taken from an older man with acute or convalescent COVID-19. The CDR3 nucleotides are TGCAGCGTTGGAGGAGATGAGCAGTTCTTC. Amino acid sequence: CSVGGDEQFF.